This is a list of T cell receptor beta chains from one sample in a study of blood T cells in healthy people across ages. TCRdb re-called the 5' RACE reads through MiXCR, storing one row per CDR3 protein. Among 550,000 to 700,000 distinct CDR3 sequences, 27% were seen once, and the ten largest hold around a sixth. The source material was blood. The receptors were gathered from a woman between 70 and 85 years old in good health. Both conserved end residues are part of each CDR3.

V	J	CDR3
TRBV14	TRBJ1-2	CASSQVTAYGYTF
TRBV6-6	TRBJ2-1	CASRSGTWSSYNEQFF
TRBV20-1	TRBJ1-1	CSAPTDRGTEAFF
TRBV7-2	TRBJ1-1	CASSLANRNAEAFF
TRBV4-3	TRBJ1-4	CASSQGEAEKLFF
TRBV6-5	TRBJ2-2	CASRGSGGELFF
TRBV4-1	TRBJ2-7	CASSQDQVLGQYEQYF
TRBV7-3	TRBJ1-1	CASSFGRNTEASF
TRBV5-1	TRBJ2-5	CASSLWGGFEETQYF
TRBV29-1	TRBJ2-1	CSARTSGTYNEQFF
TRBV19	TRBJ1-4	CASTDRGEWEKLFF
TRBV6-2/TRBV6-3	TRBJ1-5	CASSYDFPPQHF
TRBV5-5	TRBJ2-7	CASSFSGGDEQYF
TRBV5-6	TRBJ2-7	CASCKDEQYF
TRBV6-5	TRBJ2-7	CASGSQSNEQYF
TRBV7-3	TRBJ2-7	CASSSGPMSSSYEQYF
TRBV11-2	TRBJ2-2	CASTVSPNTGELFF
TRBV6-5	TRBJ1-5	CASSHTYTVYSNQPQHF
TRBV4-3	TRBJ2-7	CASSQEGGHFYEQYF
TRBV6-5	NA	CASSYFLGSEQFF
TRBV20-1	TRBJ1-5	CSAQRGDQPQHF
TRBV20-1	TRBJ2-5	CSAPGRVETQYF
TRBV24-1	TRBJ2-1	CATSDSRGVRQFF
TRBV6-2/TRBV6-3	TRBJ2-7	CASSPRHSGVAEQYF
TRBV4-3	TRBJ2-3	CASSQEREGTQYF
TRBV20-1	TRBJ2-1	CSAHESTSNEQFF
TRBV6-5	TRBJ1-1	CASRLAGADTEAFF
TRBV12-3/TRBV12-4	TRBJ2-1	CASSLTGSSSYNEQFF
TRBV6-2/TRBV6-3	TRBJ1-2	CASSYGGRIMEGYTF
TRBV6-5	TRBJ1-2	CASSYSRSGGYTF
TRBV5-1	TRBJ2-1	CASSLEGLAYNEQFF
TRBV7-3	NA	CASSPSVRPDEQYF
TRBV10-3	TRBJ2-5	CAISESDMQETQYF
TRBV6-5	TRBJ1-6	CASRGAHNPSPLHF
TRBV2	NA	CASNSLYEQYF
TRBV20-1	NA	CSADMRPYNEQFF
TRBV7-9	TRBJ1-6	CASSLAGQRNSPLHF
TRBV5-1	TRBJ2-7	CASSLGQALTYEQYF
TRBV10-3	TRBJ2-3	CATVPPKGDTQYF
TRBV10-3	TRBJ2-5	CAISESLTEETQYF
TRBV19	TRBJ1-1	CARSIPPGEAFF
TRBV24-1	TRBJ1-2	CATSDSDREGGYTF
TRBV20-1	TRBJ1-3	CSARDGTAGNTIYF
TRBV29-1	TRBJ2-5	CSVSGTSGETQYF
TRBV2	TRBJ1-5	CASNAWGGAQHF
TRBV7-9	TRBJ1-6	CASRPDGGSPLHF
TRBV25-1	TRBJ2-5	CASSEWGGGRQETQYF
TRBV12-3/TRBV12-4	TRBJ2-5	CASSLGQGSKTQYF
TRBV10-3	TRBJ2-3	CAISLAGGTDTQYF
TRBV29-1	TRBJ2-5	CSVEDLFVEYQETQYF
TRBV9	TRBJ2-5	CASGGDRGETQYF
TRBV11-2	TRBJ2-1	CASSFGQGNNEQFF
TRBV5-1	TRBJ2-5	CANSLTPPYQETQYF